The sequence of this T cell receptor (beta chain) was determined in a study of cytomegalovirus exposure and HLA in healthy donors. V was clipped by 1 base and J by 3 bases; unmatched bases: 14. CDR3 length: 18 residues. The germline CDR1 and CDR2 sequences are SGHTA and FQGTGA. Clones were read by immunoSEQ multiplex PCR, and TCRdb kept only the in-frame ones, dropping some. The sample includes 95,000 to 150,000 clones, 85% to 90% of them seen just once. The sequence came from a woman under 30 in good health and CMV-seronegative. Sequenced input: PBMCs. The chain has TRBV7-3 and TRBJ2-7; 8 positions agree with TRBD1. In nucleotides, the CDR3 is TGTGCCAGCAGCTTAAAGGCCCTTCTAGGACAGGGTATCTACGAGCAGTACTTC. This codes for CASSLKALLGQGIYEQYF.